These T cell receptor beta chains were read from a single sample in a study of stem cell transplantation in POMP-related autoinflammatory disease. Sequencing used immunoSEQ multiplex PCR; TCRdb keeps in-frame clones, though not all of them. The sample records 9,000 to 10,000 clones, roughly 80% being singletons. This specimen was CD4+ T cells from PBMCs, taken after stem cell transplantation. These receptors were collected from a human patient with POMP-related autoinflammation and immune dysregulation (PRAID). Some T cells may trace back to the graft donor. Each CDR3 is given with its conserved first and last residue. D genes are given only for firm matches. Clone size is given for some rows only: seen once, a few or many times, or a class if the clone is expanded.

j_call: TRBJ2-7
cdr3_length: 13
d_call: -
v_call: TRBV15
clone_size: few
cdr3_nt: TGTGCCACCAGCAGGGACCGCTCCTACGAGCAGTACTTC
cdr3_aa: CATSRDRSYEQYF

j_call: TRBJ2-1
cdr3_length: 14
d_call: TRBD2
v_call: TRBV15
clone_size: -
cdr3_nt: TGTGCCATCGCAGCGGGAGGGCCCTCTTACGAGCAGTTCTTC
cdr3_aa: CAIAAGGPSYEQFF

j_call: TRBJ2-7
cdr3_length: 12
d_call: -
v_call: TRBV3-1/TRBV3-2
clone_size: -
cdr3_nt: TGTGCCAGCAGCCACGACAGCTACGAGCAGTACTTC
cdr3_aa: CASSHDSYEQYF

j_call: TRBJ2-1
cdr3_length: 13
d_call: TRBD2
v_call: TRBV19
clone_size: few
cdr3_nt: TGTGCCAGCCTAGCGGGAGTGGACAATGAGCAGTTCTTC
cdr3_aa: CASLAGVDNEQFF

j_call: TRBJ1-1
cdr3_length: 15
d_call: TRBD1
v_call: TRBV6-2/TRBV6-3
clone_size: -
cdr3_nt: TGTGCCAGCAGTCGGAGGACAGGGTATGCGACTGAAGCTTTCTTT
cdr3_aa: CASSRRTGYATEAFF

j_call: TRBJ2-5
cdr3_length: 14
d_call: -
v_call: TRBV15
clone_size: -
cdr3_nt: TGTGCCACCAGCAGAGACCGAGCGCGGGAGACCCAGTACTTC
cdr3_aa: CATSRDRARETQYF

j_call: TRBJ2-7
cdr3_length: 18
d_call: TRBD2
v_call: TRBV4-1
clone_size: -
cdr3_nt: TGCGCCAGCAGCCAAGATTATCAGCGGGAGGGCCTCTCCTACGAGCAGTACTTC
cdr3_aa: CASSQDYQREGLSYEQYF

j_call: TRBJ1-5
cdr3_length: 17
d_call: -
v_call: TRBV19
clone_size: few
cdr3_nt: TGTGCCAGTAGTATGGAAGTATTGGAGGGTAGCAATCAGCCCCAGCATTTT
cdr3_aa: CASSMEVLEGSNQPQHF

j_call: TRBJ1-2
cdr3_length: 13
d_call: -
v_call: TRBV19
clone_size: -
cdr3_nt: TGTGCCAGTAGTGAAAGGTTGGGTACGAACTACACCTTC
cdr3_aa: CASSERLGTNYTF

j_call: TRBJ2-5
cdr3_length: 13
d_call: TRBD2
v_call: TRBV2
clone_size: -
cdr3_nt: TGTGCCACCCGGGGGGAGCACTGGGAGACCCAGTACTTC
cdr3_aa: CATRGEHWETQYF